This T cell receptor (beta chain) was sequenced during a study of blood T cell repertoires in COVID-19. Study context: PBMCs, B-cell-depleted T cells, or T cells were the source of the cDNA or gDNA that made up the material.

Some clones are missing from TCRdb's copy, which holds only in-frame ones; the method was immunoSEQ multiplex PCR. The sample includes tens of thousands of clones, approximately 86% of them seen just once. CDR3 length equals 16 residues. Germline V gene data show CDR1 as LGHDT and CDR2 as YNNKEL (reference sequence). The J segment lost 4 bases and the V segment lost 1 base, leaving 9 bases of the junction unmatched. J is TRBJ2-7 and V is TRBV3-1 (or the pseudogene TRBV3-2); TRBD2 aligns across 8 bases. The sequence came from a man between 60 and 75 years old with active or convalescent COVID-19. Source material: peripheral blood. The CDR3 DNA sequence: TGTGCCAGCAGCCAAGTAGAGGTAGCGGGGTTGTACGAGCAGTACTTC. Translating it yields CASSQVEVAGLYEQYF.